This T cell receptor (beta chain) stems from a study of blood T cells in healthy people across ages. Study-level points and caveats: Compared with aged donors, long-lived donors showed fewer expanded clones, suggesting selection. When one million T cells were used, diversity estimates were thought to be underestimates.

As regards this clonotype: Its target is not known.

V trimming: 4 bases; J trimming: 8 bases; junction bases outside the gene matches: 13. The CDR3 contains 15 residues. Germline lookup yields CDR1 GTSNPN and CDR2 SVGIG (reference sequence). For the second PCR, which ran for roughly 6 to 12 cycles, a sample-barcoded 5' primer and a J-beta primer mix were used. Each cDNA molecule was tagged by a template-switch adaptor that had 12 random nucleotides. One entry per CDR3 protein, called by TCRdb with MiXCR from the 5' RACE reads. The sample comprises approximately 1,100,000 distinct CDR3 sequences, 40% to 55% of which are singletons, and approximately 20% rests with the top ten.

The sample consisted of blood. The chain combines TRBV30 with TRBJ1-4, with 7 bases identical to TRBD1. This TCR was recovered from a woman aged 55-75 years in good health. CDR3 DNA sequence: TGTGCCTGGAATCAATACAGGGGTATGAGAGAAAAACTGTTTTTT. It specifies CAWNQYRGMREKLFF.